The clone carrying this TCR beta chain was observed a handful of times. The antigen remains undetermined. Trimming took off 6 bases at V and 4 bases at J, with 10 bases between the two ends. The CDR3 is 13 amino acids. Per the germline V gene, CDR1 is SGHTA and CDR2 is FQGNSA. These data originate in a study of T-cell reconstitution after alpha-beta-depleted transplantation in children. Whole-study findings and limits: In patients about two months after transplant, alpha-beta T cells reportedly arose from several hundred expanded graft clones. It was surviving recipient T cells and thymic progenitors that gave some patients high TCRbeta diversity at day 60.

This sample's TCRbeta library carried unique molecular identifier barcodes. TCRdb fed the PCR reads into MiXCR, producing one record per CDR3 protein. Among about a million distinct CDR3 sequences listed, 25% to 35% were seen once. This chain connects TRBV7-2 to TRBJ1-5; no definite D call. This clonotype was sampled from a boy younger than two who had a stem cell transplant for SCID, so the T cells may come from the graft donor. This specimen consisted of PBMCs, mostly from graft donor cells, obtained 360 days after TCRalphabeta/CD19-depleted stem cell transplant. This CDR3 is CASRPDRNQPQHF. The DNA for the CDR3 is TGTGCCAGCAGACCGGACCGTAATCAGCCCCAGCATTTT. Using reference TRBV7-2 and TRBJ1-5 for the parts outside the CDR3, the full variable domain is GAGVSQSPSNKVTEKGKDVELRCDPISGHTALYWYRQSLGQGLEFLIYFQGNSAPDKSGLPSDRFSAERTGGSVSTLTIQRTQQEDSAVYLCASRPDRNQPQHFGDGTRLSIL.